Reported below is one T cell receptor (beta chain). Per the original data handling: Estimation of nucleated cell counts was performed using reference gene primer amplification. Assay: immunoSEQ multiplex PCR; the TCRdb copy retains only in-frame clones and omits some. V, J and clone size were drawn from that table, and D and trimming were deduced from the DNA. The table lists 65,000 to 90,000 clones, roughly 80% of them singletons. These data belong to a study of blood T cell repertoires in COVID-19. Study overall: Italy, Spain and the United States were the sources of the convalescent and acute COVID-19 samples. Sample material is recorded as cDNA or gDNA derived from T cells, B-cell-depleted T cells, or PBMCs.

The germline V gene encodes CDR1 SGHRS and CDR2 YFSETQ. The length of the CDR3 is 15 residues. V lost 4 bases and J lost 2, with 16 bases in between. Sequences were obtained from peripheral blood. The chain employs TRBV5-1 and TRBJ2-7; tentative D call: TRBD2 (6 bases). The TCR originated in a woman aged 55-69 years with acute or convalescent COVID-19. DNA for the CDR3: TGCGCCAGCAGCGGAGGGACCCTACCCCCCTACGAGCAGTACTTC. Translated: CASSGGTLPPYEQYF.